This T cell receptor beta chain originates from a study of molecular identifiers for immune sequencing clone quantification. Whole-study context: The replicate experiment used RNA from about 21,000 or 97,000 naive CD8 cells. This RNA was split into five aliquots, and four of them were sequenced.

Study-level points and caveats: Identical TCR molecules sharing a barcode could underestimate highly expanded clone sizes. Spiked-in Jurkat TCR RNA corresponding to one cell was reported as detectable against more than 950,000 naive cells.

Points on this clonotype: The antigen is undetermined.

The trim removed 1 base at V and 4 bases at J, leaving 11 bases unmatched. Germline CDR1 LGHNA, CDR2 YSLEER. CDR3 length: 18 amino acids. TCRdb passed the PCR reads through MiXCR, listing each CDR3 protein once. The table includes 460,000 or so distinct CDR3 sequences, roughly 23% detected once. With 10%, 30% or 50% of RNA, roughly 17,000 to 1,000,000 naive CD8 T cells were sequenced. This sequence was found in a human donor in good health. Some libraries in this study had Jurkat cell RNA spiked in. The chain employs TRBV4-3 and TRBJ1-5; 9 bases are a match to TRBD1. Sequencing was done on a sample of naive CD8+ T cells from blood, with Jurkat cell RNA spiked in. Specified subset: FACS-sorted CD8+CD4-CCR7+CD45RA+ naive T cells. The CDR3 nucleotides read TGCGCCAGCAGCCAAGCGGCTACAGGGGGCGTGGGGAATCAGCCCCAGCATTTT. This sequence encodes CASSQAATGGVGNQPQHF.